Each of the 9 T cell receptor beta chains below was sequenced from the same sample in a study of cytomegalovirus exposure and HLA in healthy donors. PCR employed 60 Vbeta and 13 Jbeta primers. The repertoire was sequenced with immunoSEQ multiplex PCR; TCRdb's copy has only in-frame clones and lacks some. This table holds just over 200,000 clones, 82% found once. Source material: PBMCs. The receptors originated from a middle-aged woman in good health and CMV-seronegative.

This clone has just a few counts. The chain has TRBV5-1 and TRBJ1-1, with 7 nucleotides matching TRBD1. CDR1 is SGHRS, CDR2 YFSETQ, per germline. Unmatched junction bases numbered 14, after V lost 6 bases and J lost 6 bases. There are 15 residues in the CDR3. CDR3: CASTRTGTEVAEAFF. CDR3 DNA sequence: TGCGCCAGCACCCGAACCGGGACAGAAGTCGCTGAAGCTTTCTTT.

The CDR3 is CASSIDVGGKGTQYF. The CDR3 DNA reads TGCGCCAGCAGCATAGACGTTGGGGGGAAGGGGACCCAGTACTTC. The chain is built from TRBV5-1 and TRBJ2-5; weak D call: TRBD2 (6 bases). V gave up 4 bases and J gave up 7 bases, with 20 bases separating them. The length of the CDR3 is 15 residues. Per germline, CDR1 SGHRS and CDR2 YFSETQ.

The rearrangement joins TRBV4-1 to TRBJ2-3; TRBD2 matches at 10 bases. CDR1 is MGHRA and CDR2 is YSYEKL in the germline V gene. The CDR3 totals 17 residues. J was trimmed by 4 bases and V by 5 bases; bases with no gene match: 12. The CDR3 DNA sequence: TGCGCCAGCAGCGCTTTCCTAGCGGGAGAGGTCCCAGATACGCAGTATTTT. As protein: CASSAFLAGEVPDTQYF.

The sample holds a few counts of this clone. The rearrangement uses TRBV2 and TRBJ1-2; D ambiguous. The CDR3 runs 10 residues. Germline CDR1 and CDR2: SNHLY and FYNNEI. V gave up 11 bases and J gave up 7 bases, with 11 bases separating them. The CDR3: CAAPRGGYTF. CDR3 nucleotides: TGTGCCGCCCCCCGAGGTGGCTACACCTTC.

V gene TRBV7-2 combines with J gene TRBJ2-1; 8 nucleotides line up with TRBD2. The germline CDR1 and CDR2 sequences are SGHTA and FQGNSA. This CDR3 comprises 17 residues. The trim removed 5 bases at V and 1 base at J, leaving 10 bases unmatched. The CDR3 here is CASSLPLAGPSYNEQFF. DNA for the CDR3: TGTGCCAGCAGCCTTCCTCTAGCGGGCCCTTCCTACAATGAGCAGTTCTTC.

The V gene is TRBV7-6, the J gene TRBJ1-2; a weak D match, TRBD1 (6 bases). Trimming left V 5 bases short and J 8 bases short, with 15 bases between. The CDR3 has 13 amino acids. Germline-derived CDR1 and CDR2 are SGHVS and FNYEAQ. The CDR3 nucleotides read TGTGCCAGCAGCCAAAGTCCCGGACAGGGCTACACCTTC. Translation gives CASSQSPGQGYTF. Combining the CDR3 with reference TRBV7-6 and TRBJ1-2 gives the whole variable domain GAGVSQSPRYKVTKRGQDVALRCDPISGHVSLYWYRQALGQGPEFLTYFNYEAQQDKSGLPNDRFSAERPEGSISTLTIQRTEQRDSAMYRCASSQSPGQGYTFGSGTRLTVV.

This clone was recorded once. V usage is TRBV4-2 and J usage is TRBJ1-3; D unclear. The V end lost 1 base, the J end lost 4 bases, and 11 bases lay between the germline ends. CDR1 LGHNA and CDR2 YNFKEQ come from the germline V gene. The CDR3 runs to 15 residues. The CDR3 coding sequence is TGTGCCAGCAGCCAAGTGGCGGCAGTCGGAAACACCATATATTTT. It yields the protein CASSQVAAVGNTIYF.

The chain has TRBV5-1 and TRBJ1-1; D remains ambiguous. There are 13 residues in the CDR3. Trimming removed 4 bases from V and 13 bases from J, with 20 bases in between. From germline, CDR1 is SGHRS and CDR2 YFSETQ. The CDR3 coding sequence is TGCGCCAGCAGCCCCGGGCATCTACCGAGGGTTTTCTTT. Translation gives CASSPGHLPRVFF.

The chain carries TRBV12-5 and TRBJ1-2; TRBD1 aligns across 7 bases. V gave up 4 bases and J gave up 6 bases; unmatched junction bases: 14. CDR1 LGHNT and CDR2 FRNRAP come from the germline V gene. This CDR3 is 16 amino acids long. CDR3 region: CASGSTPDRSGDGYTF. Written as DNA, the CDR3 is TGTGCTAGTGGTTCGACACCGGACAGGTCAGGTGATGGCTACACCTTC.